This T cell receptor (beta chain) stems from a study of blood T cell repertoires in COVID-19. Per the authors' pipeline: Estimation of nucleated cell counts relied on the amplification of reference gene primers. The repertoire was sequenced with immunoSEQ multiplex PCR; TCRdb's copy has only in-frame clones and lacks some. V and J calls and clone size come straight from that table; D and trimming were deduced from the DNA. The sample lists around 470,000 clones; roughly 89% were seen once. The CDR3 sequence is 18 residues long. Germline CDR1 SEHNR, CDR2 FQNEAQ (reference sequence). Trimming cost V 3 bases and J 5 bases; bases outside gene matches: 15.

The receptor comes from a man aged 18-30 years with COVID-19, enrolled during active disease. The specimen was peripheral blood. The V and J genes are TRBV7-9 and TRBJ2-3, with 9 positions matching TRBD2. Here the CDR3 DNA reads TGTGCCAGCAGCTTGGGGGGGTTCGCGGGAGGGCCTGAAGATACGCAGTATTTT. Protein sequence: CASSLGGFAGGPEDTQYF.